One sample yielded the 25 T cell receptor beta chains listed below, sequenced in a study of T cell responses to AZD1222 COVID-19 vaccine. Sequencing was performed with immunoSEQ multiplex PCR; in TCRdb, only in-frame clones are kept and a portion is missing. The table lists more than 150,000 clones, approximately 94% of them singletons. The material sequenced was peripheral blood, taken 28 days after the second AZD1222 dose. The receptors here all came from an adult who received the AZD1222 COVID-19 vaccine.

The rearrangement joins TRBV28 to TRBJ1-2; TRBD1 matches at 9 bases. From germline, CDR1 is MDHEN and CDR2 SYDVKM. J gave up 5 bases and V 4 bases, and 5 bases lay outside the gene matches. CDR3 length: 14 residues. CDR3 sequence reads: CASSYGQGSYGYTF. The DNA of the CDR3 is TGTGCCAGCAGTTATGGACAGGGGAGTTATGGCTACACCTTC.

This chain uses TRBV5-1 with TRBJ2-1; D may be TRBD1 (5 bases). CDR1 SGHRS and CDR2 YFSETQ come from the germline V gene. Trimming cost V 1 base and J 4 bases, with 12 bases left between them. The length of the CDR3 is 15 residues. The CDR3 DNA is TGCGCCAGCAGCTTGAACACAGGAAGATACAATGAGCAGTTCTTC. Protein: CASSLNTGRYNEQFF.

This chain links TRBV10-3 with TRBJ2-2; D call uncertain. Germline V gene lookup returns CDR1 ENHRY and CDR2 SYGVKD. The CDR3 is made up of 15 amino acids. Trimming removed 4 bases at V and 6 bases at J, with 15 bases between. CDR3 DNA: TGTGCCATCAGTGTACATGAGGATAACCCCGGGGAGCTGTTTTTT. As protein: CAISVHEDNPGELFF.

This chain joins TRBV19 and TRBJ2-3, with D unresolved. Deletions cut 3 bases from V and 0 bases from J, with 7 bases between. Germline V gene sequence: CDR1 LNHDA, CDR2 SQIVND (reference sequence). There are 14 residues in the CDR3. The CDR3 protein is CASSITWSTDTQYF. The CDR3 DNA reads TGTGCCAGTAGTATTACCTGGAGCACAGATACGCAGTATTTT.

V gene TRBV9 combines with J gene TRBJ1-2, with D perhaps TRBD1 (5 bases). CDR1 is SGDLS, CDR2 YYNGEE, per germline. The ends were cut back, 2 bases at V and 2 bases at J, with 13 bases in the middle. The CDR3 loop spans 15 amino acids. The DNA of the CDR3 is TGTGCCAGCAGCGTTGACCCTGGGGCAAACTATGGCTACACCTTC. It yields the protein CASSVDPGANYGYTF.

The chain employs TRBV11-2 and TRBJ2-5, with 7 positions matching TRBD2. In germline, CDR1 is SGHAT, CDR2 FQNNGV. V lost 5 bases and J lost 5; bases outside the gene matches: 20. CDR3 length: 18 amino acids. CDR3 sequence (DNA): TGTGCCAGCAGCCGTCTCTTTATGGGGTTGGGGGGGGTTGAGACCCAGTACTTC. This translates into CASSRLFMGLGGVETQYF.

This chain links TRBV30 with TRBJ2-1; D is ambiguous. V lost 2 bases and J 12 bases, leaving 17 bases between the germline ends. Germline assignment: CDR1 GTSNPN and CDR2 SVGIG (reference sequence). CDR3 length equals 13 residues. CDR3 sequence: CAWSIRARYGQFF. The CDR3 DNA sequence: TGTGCCTGGAGTATACGGGCCCGCTACGGGCAGTTCTTC.

The chain carries TRBV6-2 or TRBV6-3 and TRBJ2-3; D unclear. V gave up 2 bases and J gave up 0 bases, with 9 bases separating them. CDR1 MNHEY and CDR2 SVGEGT come from the germline V gene. The CDR3 has 15 amino acids. The CDR3: CASSYGYPSTDTQYF. CDR3 nucleotides: TGTGCCAGCAGTTACGGATACCCAAGCACAGATACGCAGTATTTT.

The chain uses TRBV29-1 and TRBJ1-1; TRBD1 aligns across 7 bases. The V segment lost 3 bases and the J segment 0 bases; nucleotides outside the gene matches: 4. The CDR3 is 14 residues long. Germline loops: CDR1 SQVTM, CDR2 ANQGSEA. The CDR3 spells CSVDLGTVNTEAFF. CDR3 sequence (DNA): TGCAGCGTTGATTTGGGGACAGTGAACACTGAAGCTTTCTTT.

The chain couples TRBV5-1 to TRBJ2-7; D is unresolved. Trimming stripped 7 bases from V and 0 bases from J, with 14 bases between. Germline CDR1 and CDR2: SGHRS and YFSETQ. The CDR3 is 14 amino acids. The CDR3 is CASQVRWSSYEQYF. The CDR3 coding sequence is TGCGCCAGCCAGGTACGGTGGAGCTCCTACGAGCAGTACTTC.

V gene TRBV7-9 combines with J gene TRBJ1-5, with D possibly matching TRBD1 (5 bases). The germline V gene encodes CDR1 SEHNR and CDR2 FQNEAQ (reference sequence). The CDR3 is 14 amino acids. V shed 1 base and J shed 3 bases, with 7 bases lying between them. The CDR3 here is CASSLGGDNQPQHF. CDR3 DNA: TGTGCCAGCAGCTTAGGGGGGGACAATCAGCCCCAGCATTTT.

The chain uses TRBV6-5 and TRBJ1-5; D is ambiguous. This CDR3 has 15 amino acids. The V gene lost 7 bases and the J gene lost 0 bases, with 13 bases spanning the gap. The V gene's germline CDR1 is MNHEY and CDR2 SVGAGI. In nucleotides, the CDR3 is TGTGCCAGCAACTCCCGGCGGACTAGCAATCAGCCCCAGCATTTT. It yields the protein CASNSRRTSNQPQHF.

V and J are TRBV5-6 and TRBJ2-1, with a possible D match to TRBD2 (7 bases). Germline V CDR1 and CDR2: SGHDT, YYEEEE. The CDR3 sequence is 17 residues long. V gave up 4 bases and J gave up 6 bases, with 23 bases separating them. The CDR3 nucleotides read TGTGCCAGCAGCCAATCACAGGGAGGGTTAGCGCCCAATGAGCAGTTCTTC. It is translated as CASSQSQGGLAPNEQFF. Using reference TRBV5-6 and TRBJ2-1 for the parts outside the CDR3, the full variable domain is DAGVTQSPTHLIKTRGQQVTLRCSPKSGHDTVSWYQQALGQGPQFIFQYYEEEERQRGNFPDRFSGHQFPNYSSELNVNALLLGDSALYLCASSQSQGGLAPNEQFFGPGTRLTVL.

This clone was counted only a few times. This chain joins TRBV5-8 and TRBJ1-1; D not certain. CDR1 and CDR2 (germline): SGHTS, YDEGEE. This CDR3 comprises 15 residues. Trimming shortened V by 1 base and J by 1 base, and 11 bases separated the two germline ends. The CDR3 DNA reads as TGTGCCAGCAGCTTGAGCGGGGAGTGGAACACTGAAGCTTTCTTT. Its protein is CASSLSGEWNTEAFF.

The rearrangement joins TRBV4-1 to TRBJ2-7; tentative D call: TRBD2 (6 bases). In germline, CDR1 is MGHRA, CDR2 YSYEKL. This CDR3 comprises 15 residues. The V and J ends lost 0 bases and 3 bases respectively, with 12 bases between them. DNA of the CDR3: TGCGCCAGCAGCCAAGAGGCTAGCGTGTTCTACGAGCAGTACTTC. It encodes CASSQEASVFYEQYF.

This rearrangement joins TRBV7-2 to TRBJ1-5; 9 positions match TRBD1. Per germline, CDR1 SGHTA and CDR2 FQGNSA. Germline trimming cut 1 base from V and 4 bases from J; bases unmatched to any gene: 5. The CDR3 is made up of 16 amino acids. The CDR3 here is CASSLGDRGWNQPQHF. In DNA, the CDR3 is TGTGCCAGCAGCTTAGGTGACAGGGGGTGGAATCAGCCCCAGCATTTT. Together with reference TRBV7-2 and TRBJ1-5, the CDR3 gives the full variable domain: GAGVSQSPSNKVTEKGKDVELRCDPISGHTALYWYRQSLGQGLEFLIYFQGNSAPDKSGLPSDRFSAERTGGSVSTLTIQRTQQEDSAVYLCASSLGDRGWNQPQHFGDGTRLSIL.

The chain combines TRBV11-1 with TRBJ1-4; 8 bases match TRBD1. The CDR3 totals 14 residues. Germline-derived CDR1 and CDR2 are SGHAT and FQDESV (reference sequence). V was clipped by 5 bases and J by 8 bases; unmatched bases: 7. CDR3 region: CASSLSQGAEKLFF. DNA of the CDR3: TGTGCCAGCAGCCTGTCCCAGGGGGCCGAAAAACTGTTTTTT.

This clone came up once. The V and J genes are TRBV6-5 and TRBJ2-1, with D maybe TRBD2 (5 bases). Germline CDR1 and CDR2: MNHEY and SVGAGI. The CDR3 has 13 amino acids. With 2 bases removed from V and 6 bases from J, the gap between germline ends came to 8 bases. Written as DNA, the CDR3 is TGTGCCAGCAGTTACAATGAGGGCAATGAGCAGTTCTTC. Its protein product is CASSYNEGNEQFF.

V is TRBV29-1 and J is TRBJ1-2, with TRBD1 matching over 12 bases. The germline gives CDR1 SQVTM, CDR2 ANQGSEA. J lost 10 bases, V lost 5 bases, and 11 bases had no gene match. The CDR3 extends over 14 amino acids. The CDR3 loop is CSVIQTGQGADYTF. CDR3 coding DNA: TGCAGCGTTATCCAAACGGGACAGGGGGCGGACTACACCTTC.

J is TRBJ2-6 and V is TRBV6-5; D may be TRBD1 (5 bases). This CDR3 is built from 15 residues. V lost 5 bases to trimming and J lost 2 bases, with 10 bases between them. Germline assignment: CDR1 MNHEY and CDR2 SVGAGI. CDR3 sequence: CASSPGSTGANVLTF. The DNA for the CDR3 is TGTGCCAGCAGTCCAGGGTCGACTGGGGCCAACGTCCTGACTTTC.

The V call is TRBV19, the J call TRBJ1-1; 9 bases are shared with TRBD1. This CDR3 has 13 residues. Per germline, CDR1 LNHDA and CDR2 SQIVND (reference sequence). The ends lost 10 bases at V and 0 bases at J; junction bases unmatched: 3. Here the CDR3 DNA reads TGTGCCACCGACAGGGGGATGAACACTGAAGCTTTCTTT. This codes for CATDRGMNTEAFF.

This chain joins TRBV12-3 or TRBV12-4 and TRBJ1-4; D is ambiguous. The CDR3 is 13 amino acids. Trimming shortened V by 2 bases and J by 2 bases, and 3 bases separated the two germline ends. The CDR3 region has the DNA TGTGCCAGCAGTTTACGGACTAATGAAAAACTGTTTTTT. Amino acids: CASSLRTNEKLFF.

CDR3 loop: CASVRGEGTEAFF. In DNA, the CDR3 is TGTGCCAGCGTTAGAGGGGAGGGAACTGAAGCTTTCTTT. The chain uses TRBV11-2 and TRBJ1-1, with D possibly TRBD1 on 5 matching bases. CDR1 SGHAT and CDR2 FQNNGV come from the germline V gene. Trimming removed 8 bases from V and 5 bases from J, with 15 bases in between. The CDR3 length is 13 residues.

This rearrangement joins TRBV3-1 (or the pseudogene TRBV3-2) to TRBJ1-1, with D possibly matching TRBD1 (5 bases). Trimming took off 0 bases at V and 12 bases at J, with 20 bases between the two ends. The CDR3 is 15 amino acids. Germline V CDR1 and CDR2: LGHDT, YNNKEL (reference sequence). CDR3 protein: CASSQDKWRGPRPFF. The DNA for the CDR3 is TGTGCCAGCAGCCAAGATAAATGGAGGGGCCCGAGGCCTTTCTTT.

The rearrangement links TRBV5-6 to TRBJ2-1; TRBD2 is a possible D gene (5 bases). V shed 0 bases and J shed 0 bases, with 10 bases lying between them. CDR3 size: 16 residues. Germline V lookup: CDR1 SGHDT, CDR2 YYEEEE. CDR3 sequence (DNA): TGTGCCAGCAGCTTGGGGGTGGGGAGCTCCTACAATGAGCAGTTCTTC. It encodes CASSLGVGSSYNEQFF.